These T cell receptor beta chains were read from a single sample in a study of blood T cell repertoires in COVID-19. Generated by immunoSEQ multiplex PCR, the TCRdb table keeps only in-frame clones and is missing some. This sample carries under 200,000 clones, roughly 87% of them seen once, and the ten largest clones take about 6%. Sequencing used peripheral blood. These TCRs come from a woman aged 40 to 50 with acute or convalescent COVID-19. CDR3s include the opening cysteine and the closing phenylalanine or tryptophan. Fields, in order: CDR3 protein, CDR3 DNA, J gene, V gene, clone size, D gene. The D gene is left open where the match is weak. Some rows have no size entry. The others give once, few or many, or a class for an expanded clone.

CASSEVWDYYGYTF,TGTGCCAGCAGTGAGGTCTGGGACTACTATGGCTACACCTTC,TRBJ1-2,TRBV25-1,NA,NA
CASSFHRDIETQYF,TGTGCCAGCAGCTTTCACCGGGACATAGAGACCCAGTACTTC,TRBJ2-5,TRBV7-9,NA,NA
CASSGAGEETQYF,TGTGCCAGCAGTGGGGCGGGAGAGGAGACCCAGTACTTC,TRBJ2-5,TRBV27,NA,TRBD2
CASSLSSGDYGYTF,TGTGCCAGCAGTTTATCTTCAGGGGACTATGGCTACACCTTC,TRBJ1-2,TRBV27,NA,NA
CASSRLNEQFF,TGTGCCAGCAGTCGTCTCAATGAGCAGTTCTTC,TRBJ2-1,TRBV12-3/TRBV12-4,once,NA
CASSPLLGGYEQYF,TGTGCCAGCAGCCCCCTCCTTGGGGGGTACGAGCAGTACTTC,TRBJ2-7,TRBV4-2,NA,NA
CASSRGVGAGANVLTF,TGTGCCAGTAGCAGGGGAGTGGGTGCTGGGGCCAACGTCCTGACTTTC,TRBJ2-6,TRBV19,NA,NA
CASSSGNTIYF,TGTGCCAGCTCTTCTGGAAACACCATATATTTT,TRBJ1-3,TRBV3-1/TRBV3-2,NA,NA
CASRDRGTYEQYF,TGTGCCAGCCGGGACAGGGGGACCTACGAGCAGTACTTC,TRBJ2-7,TRBV6-5,few,TRBD1
CASSFQGADEQFF,TGTGCCAGCAGCTTCCAGGGGGCCGATGAGCAGTTCTTC,TRBJ2-1,TRBV7-9,NA,TRBD1
CASSVGGGRTDTQYF,TGTGCCAGCAGCGTAGGCGGGGGACGCACAGATACGCAGTATTTT,TRBJ2-3,TRBV9,NA,TRBD2
CASSLGTSAHNEQFF,TGTGCCAGCAGCCTAGGGACTAGCGCACACAATGAGCAGTTCTTC,TRBJ2-1,TRBV7-3,NA,TRBD2
CASSPSGREQFF,TGTGCCAGCAGTCCTAGCGGGAGGGAGCAGTTCTTC,TRBJ2-1,TRBV6-5,few,TRBD2
CASSLNTEAFF,TGTGCCAGCAGCCTTAACACTGAAGCTTTCTTT,TRBJ1-1,TRBV11-2,NA,NA
CASRDREWKLFF,TGTGCCAGCAGGGACAGGGAGTGGAAACTGTTTTTT,TRBJ1-4,TRBV2,NA,TRBD1
CASSQQHNSPLHF,TGTGCCAGCAGCCAACAGCATAATTCACCCCTCCACTTT,TRBJ1-6,TRBV7-8,NA,NA
CASSPGGYEQYF,TGTGCCAGCTCGCCAGGGGGGTACGAGCAGTACTTC,TRBJ2-7,TRBV18,once,NA
CASGRRTGRTDTQYF,TGTGCCAGCGGTCGTCGGACAGGGCGGACAGATACGCAGTATTTT,TRBJ2-3,TRBV7-9,NA,TRBD1
CASSLGTDYGYTF,TGTGCCAGCAGTTTAGGGACAGACTATGGCTACACCTTC,TRBJ1-2,TRBV27,NA,TRBD1
CASSLGVTANTEAFF,TGTGCCAGCAGCTTAGGAGTCACAGCGAACACTGAAGCTTTCTTT,TRBJ1-1,TRBV11-2,NA,NA
CAISALTGGENYGYTF,TGTGCCATCAGTGCATTAACAGGGGGCGAGAACTATGGCTACACCTTC,TRBJ1-2,TRBV10-3,once,TRBD1
CASSPGGANEKLFF,TGTGCCAGCAGCCCGGGGGGGGCTAATGAAAAACTGTTTTTT,TRBJ1-4,TRBV5-8,NA,NA